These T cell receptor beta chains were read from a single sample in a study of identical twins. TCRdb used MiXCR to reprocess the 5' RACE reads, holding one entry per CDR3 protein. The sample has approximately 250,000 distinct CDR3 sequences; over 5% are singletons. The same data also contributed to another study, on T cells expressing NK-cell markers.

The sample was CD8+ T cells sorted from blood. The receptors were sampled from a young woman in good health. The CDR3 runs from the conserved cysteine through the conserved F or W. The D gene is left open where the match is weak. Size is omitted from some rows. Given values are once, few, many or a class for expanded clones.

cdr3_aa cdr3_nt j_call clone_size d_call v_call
CSAKRRGTTEAFF TGCAGTGCTAAGCGCAGGGGGACCACTGAAGCTTTCTTT TRBJ1-1 . TRBD1 TRBV20-1
CASSQTSGGPSTDTQYF TGCGCCAGCAGCCAAACTAGCGGGGGCCCTAGCACAGATACGCAGTATTTT TRBJ2-3 . TRBD2 TRBV4-1
CASSYLGGSSYNSPLHF TGTGCCAGCAGTTACCTGGGGGGGAGCTCCTATAATTCACCCCTCCACTTT TRBJ1-6 . . TRBV6-5
CASSFGIPRQETQYF TGTGCCAGCAGCTTTGGTATCCCCCGGCAAGAGACCCAGTACTTC TRBJ2-5 few . TRBV7-9
CSALADEQFF TGCAGTGCTCTAGCTGATGAGCAGTTCTTC TRBJ2-1 few . TRBV20-1
CASSLSTGWSPYEQYF TGTGCCAGCAGCTTATCGACAGGGTGGAGCCCCTACGAGCAGTACTTC TRBJ2-7 many TRBD1 TRBV7-9
CASSALAPWQETQYF TGCGCCAGCAGCGCCCTAGCGCCCTGGCAAGAGACCCAGTACTTC TRBJ2-5 few . TRBV5-1
CASSLVFRETGERPYEQYF TGTGCCAGCAGCTTAGTTTTCCGGGAGACGGGGGAGAGGCCCTACGAGCAGTACTTC TRBJ2-7 many . TRBV11-2
CASSLEAGLRETQYF TGTGCCAGCAGCTTAGAGGCCGGCCTGCGGGAGACCCAGTACTTC TRBJ2-5 few . TRBV7-9
CASSQPGGGRYTEAFF TGTGCCAGCAGTCAACCGGGAGGGGGAAGGTACACTGAAGCTTTCTTT TRBJ1-1 many . TRBV3-1
CASSFAGGIYEQYF TGTGCCAGCAGTTTCGCAGGGGGCATCTACGAGCAGTACTTC TRBJ2-7 few TRBD1 TRBV27
CASTWTGASYNEQFF TGTGCCAGCACCTGGACAGGGGCCTCCTACAATGAGCAGTTCTTC TRBJ2-1 many TRBD1 TRBV2
CSARVLQGYEQYF TGCAGTGCTAGAGTCTTACAGGGCTACGAGCAGTACTTC TRBJ2-7 many . TRBV20-1
CASDTSGRGYNEQFF TGTGCCAGCGATACTAGCGGGAGGGGGTACAATGAGCAGTTCTTC TRBJ2-1 . TRBD2 TRBV7-9
CASSSASGELFF TGTGCCAGCAGCTCGGCTTCCGGGGAGCTGTTTTTT TRBJ2-2 few . TRBV7-9
CASSLGGPINTEAFF TGTGCCAGCAGTTTGGGCGGTCCCATCAACACTGAAGCTTTCTTT TRBJ1-1 few . TRBV27
CASSFNVGRRVTDTQYF TGTGCCAGCAGTTTTAATGTGGGGCGGCGGGTCACAGATACGCAGTATTTT TRBJ2-3 many . TRBV12-3/TRBV12-4
CSFELNTEAFF TGCAGCTTCGAGTTGAACACTGAAGCTTTCTTT TRBJ1-1 few . TRBV29-1
CASSQGTHVTEAFF TGTGCCAGCAGCCAAGGGACGCACGTAACTGAAGCTTTCTTT TRBJ1-1 many . TRBV4-2
CASTQQGGNGYTF TGTGCCAGCACTCAACAGGGGGGTAATGGCTACACCTTC TRBJ1-2 many TRBD1 TRBV6-1
CSAHSENGYTF TGCAGTGCCCACTCCGAGAATGGCTACACCTTC TRBJ1-2 . . TRBV20-1
CASSLARAENEQFF TGTGCCAGCAGCTTAGCCCGAGCAGAGAATGAGCAGTTCTTC TRBJ2-1 . . TRBV7-6
CATNTGYEQYF TGTGCCACCAACACAGGTTACGAGCAGTACTTC TRBJ2-7 few . TRBV19
CASSPRERGNTEAFF TGTGCCAGCTCACCACGGGAACGGGGGAACACTGAAGCTTTCTTT TRBJ1-1 few . TRBV18
CASSPNLRPTLNTEAFF TGTGCCAGCAGCCCCAACCTCCGCCCGACCTTGAACACTGAAGCTTTCTTT TRBJ1-1 . . TRBV25-1
CASSTRPGGNTEAFF TGTGCCAGCAGCACTCGACCGGGGGGCAACACTGAAGCTTTCTTT TRBJ1-1 many . TRBV9